One and the same sample provided the 20 T cell receptor beta chains below, sequenced in a study of cytomegalovirus exposure and HLA in healthy donors. Profiled with immunoSEQ multiplex PCR; TCRdb holds only in-frame clones, not every one. The sample comprises over 150,000 clones, 75% to 95% of which are singletons, and around 3% rests with the top ten. Material: PBMCs. These receptors were obtained from a woman in her late teens or twenties in good health and CMV-seropositive.

This sequence joins TRBV23-1 and TRBJ1-4, with TRBD1 matching over 8 bases. TRBV23-1 is given ORF status, its function remaining uncertain. After removal of 0 bases from V and 4 bases from J, the junction contained 10 bases not matched to a gene. The CDR3 covers 18 residues. In DNA, the CDR3 is TGCGCCAGCAGTCAATCGACTGAGTCGGGGACAGGTAATGAAAAACTGTTTTTT. It translates to CASSQSTESGTGNEKLFF.

This sequence joins TRBV5-1 and TRBJ2-1; 9 nucleotides line up with TRBD1. The CDR3 consists of 16 residues. Trimming at V came to 7 bases and at J to 0 bases, leaving 8 bases not matched to a gene. Per germline, CDR1 SGHRS and CDR2 YFSETQ. CDR3 sequence reads: CASGWTGASSYNEQFF. Written as DNA, the CDR3 is TGCGCCAGCGGATGGACAGGGGCTAGCTCCTACAATGAGCAGTTCTTC.

This sequence joins TRBV7-9 and TRBJ1-1; weak D call: TRBD1 (5 bases). The CDR3 is 13 amino acids. CDR1 is SEHNR and CDR2 is FQNEAQ in the germline V gene (reference sequence). V was pared by 1 base and J by 11 bases, with 14 bases between. CDR3 sequence reads: CASSLGQQGDAFF. CDR3 sequence (DNA): TGTGCCAGCAGCTTAGGTCAGCAGGGCGACGCTTTCTTT.

This sequence joins TRBV2 and TRBJ2-5, with a weak D call TRBD1 (6 bases). V gave up 2 bases and J gave up 2 bases, with 12 bases separating them. This CDR3 is built from 15 residues. The V gene's germline CDR1 is SNHLY and CDR2 FYNNEI. The CDR3 region is CASSEWQGRQETQYF. CDR3 DNA sequence: TGTGCCAGCAGTGAATGGCAGGGGCGGCAAGAGACCCAGTACTTC.

The V and J genes are TRBV18 and TRBJ2-3; TRBD1 matches 9 bases. Germline CDR1 reads KGHSH; CDR2 reads LQKENI. With 6 bases clipped from V and 2 bases from J, the junction kept 9 bases outside the gene matches. The CDR3 length is 16 residues. The CDR3 is CASSPGGQGFTDTQYF. CDR3 nucleotides: TGTGCCAGCTCTCCGGGAGGACAGGGGTTCACAGATACGCAGTATTTT.

The V call is TRBV28, the J call TRBJ1-5, with D possibly being TRBD1 (5 bases). From germline, CDR1 is MDHEN and CDR2 SYDVKM. Trimming pared 10 bases from V and 3 bases from J, leaving 10 bases between. The CDR3 totals 12 residues. The CDR3 DNA reads as TGTGCCAACCAGGGTCTCAATCAGCCCCAGCATTTT. It codes for CANQGLNQPQHF.

The rearrangement links TRBV7-9 to TRBJ2-7; D unresolved. This CDR3 comprises 12 residues. Trimming removed 1 base from V and 6 bases from J, with 7 bases in between. Germline V lookup: CDR1 SEHNR, CDR2 FQNEAQ (reference sequence). The CDR3, as DNA: TGTGCCAGCAGCTTAGATCTGTCCGAGCAGTACTTC. It translates to CASSLDLSEQYF.

The V and J genes are TRBV7-8 and TRBJ2-7, with 15 bases aligning to TRBD2. V lost 5 bases and J lost 6; bases outside the gene matches: 5. Germline loops: CDR1 SGHVS, CDR2 FQNEAQ. The CDR3 sequence is 15 residues long. The DNA of the CDR3 is TGTGCCAGCAGCGCCGGACTAGCGGGAGGGTCCGAGCAGTACTTC. This translates into CASSAGLAGGSEQYF. Using reference TRBV7-8 and TRBJ2-7 for the parts outside the CDR3, the full variable domain is GAGVSQSPRYKVAKRGQDVALRCDPISGHVSLFWYQQALGQGPEFLTYFQNEAQLDKSGLPSDRFFAERPEGSVSTLKIQRTQQEDSAVYLCASSAGLAGGSEQYFGPGTRLTVT.

In its sample, this clone was seen once. V is TRBV5-1 and J is TRBJ1-6; no clear D. V dropped 0 bases and J dropped 8 bases, with 9 bases sitting between them. The length of the CDR3 is 14 residues. The germline gives CDR1 SGHRS, CDR2 YFSETQ. CDR3 DNA sequence: TGCGCCAGCAGCTTGGATTTACTAGATTCACCCCTCCACTTT. Its protein is CASSLDLLDSPLHF.

The V call is TRBV5-1, the J call TRBJ2-5; D may be TRBD1 (6 bases). The CDR3 has 14 residues. Between the trimmed V and J ends, which lost 2 bases and 9 bases, there was a span of 17 bases. The germline V gene encodes CDR1 SGHRS and CDR2 YFSETQ. The CDR3 loop is CASSFSTAPGAQYF. In DNA form, the CDR3 reads TGCGCCAGCAGCTTTTCGACGGCCCCAGGGGCCCAGTACTTC. The entire variable domain, with the rest obtained from reference TRBV5-1 and TRBJ2-5, is as follows: KAGVTQTPRYLIKTRGQQVTLSCSPISGHRSVSWYQQTPGQGLQFLFEYFSETQRNKGNFPGRFSGRQFSNSRSEMNVSTLELGDSALYLCASSFSTAPGAQYFGPGTRLLVL.

V is TRBV25-1 and J is TRBJ1-6; D call uncertain. From germline, CDR1 is MGHDK and CDR2 SYGVNS. Deletions cut 4 bases from V and 4 bases from J, with 5 bases between. There are 13 residues in the CDR3. CDR3 coding DNA: TGTGCCAGCAGTGGCGCGTATAATTCACCCCTCCACTTT. It specifies CASSGAYNSPLHF.

The genes are TRBV5-6 and TRBJ2-7; 9 positions match TRBD2. This CDR3 contains 16 residues. The trim removed 4 bases at V and 0 bases at J, leaving 8 bases unmatched. Looked up from germline, CDR1 is SGHDT and CDR2 is YYEEEE. The chain's CDR3 is CASSLMTSGLSYEQYF. CDR3 sequence (DNA): TGTGCCAGCAGCCTCATGACTAGCGGACTCTCCTACGAGCAGTACTTC.

V is TRBV6-5 and J is TRBJ1-2; the match to TRBD1 covers 10 bases. V shed 6 bases and J 6 bases; nucleotides not matched to a gene: 4. Germline CDR1 and CDR2: MNHEY and SVGAGI. This CDR3 is built from 13 residues. The CDR3 protein is CASSSTGGNGYTF. Here the CDR3 DNA reads TGTGCCAGCAGCTCGACAGGGGGCAATGGCTACACCTTC.

J is TRBJ1-4 and V is TRBV29-1; 10 bases are shared with TRBD1. CDR1 SQVTM and CDR2 ANQGSEA come from the germline V gene. Trimming cost V 1 base and J 8 bases; bases outside gene matches: 7. The CDR3 is made up of 15 amino acids. The CDR3 nucleotides are TGCAGCGTTGAAGGCCGGGGACAGGGGCAAGAAAAACTGTTTTTT. Amino acid sequence: CSVEGRGQGQEKLFF.

This chain uses TRBV11-2 with TRBJ2-1; 8 nucleotides agree with TRBD2. Trimming at V came to 5 bases and at J to 0 bases, leaving 12 bases not matched to a gene. CDR1 and CDR2 from the germline V gene are SGHAT and FQNNGV. The CDR3 extends over 18 amino acids. In DNA, the CDR3 is TGTGCCAGCAGCCTACTCCCCCAGCGGGGGAGCTCCTACAATGAGCAGTTCTTC. As protein: CASSLLPQRGSSYNEQFF. The whole variable domain, filled in from reference TRBV11-2 and TRBJ2-1, reads EAGVAQSPRYKIIEKRQSVAFWCNPISGHATLYWYQQILGQGPKLLIQFQNNGVVDDSQLPKDRFSAERLKGVDSTLKIQPAKLEDSAVYLCASSLLPQRGSSYNEQFFGPGTRLTVL.

The V and J genes are TRBV18 and TRBJ2-4, with D maybe TRBD2 (5 bases). This CDR3 comprises 15 residues. V was trimmed by 3 bases and J by 0 bases, leaving 9 bases between them. Looked up from germline, CDR1 is KGHSH and CDR2 is LQKENI. CDR3 protein: CASSPDLLAKNIQYF. Written as DNA, the CDR3 is TGTGCCAGCTCACCGGACTTACTAGCCAAAAACATTCAGTACTTC.

This chain joins TRBV5-1 and TRBJ1-2; weak D call: TRBD1 (6 bases). The CDR3 consists of 14 residues. Trimming cost V 7 bases and J 5 bases, with 18 bases left between them. Germline V gene data show CDR1 as SGHRS and CDR2 as YFSETQ. CDR3 sequence: CASSALDSPYGYTF. DNA for the CDR3: TGCGCCAGCTCTGCCCTGGACAGCCCATATGGCTACACCTTC.

The gene calls are TRBV28 and TRBJ1-2; TRBD1 matches 7 bases. With V trimmed by 5 bases and J by 3 bases, 9 bases remained unmatched. The germline gives CDR1 MDHEN, CDR2 SYDVKM. The CDR3 consists of 15 residues. The CDR3: CASSIGTATYYGYTF. For the CDR3, the DNA is TGTGCCAGCAGTATTGGGACAGCGACTTACTATGGCTACACCTTC.

This chain joins TRBV28 and TRBJ1-1, with TRBD1 matching 7 bases. Germline CDR1 reads MDHEN; CDR2 reads SYDVKM. The CDR3 runs 13 residues. V trimming: 6 bases; J trimming: 4 bases; junction bases outside the gene matches: 5. Written as DNA, the CDR3 is TGTGCCAGCAGAATGGGACAGAGCACTGAAGCTTTCTTT. Protein: CASRMGQSTEAFF. Complete variable domain (other parts from reference TRBV28 and TRBJ1-1): DVKVTQSSRYLVKRTGEKVFLECVQDMDHENMFWYRQDPGLGLRLIYFSYDVKMKEKGDIPEGYSVSREKKERFSLILESASTNQTSMYLCASRMGQSTEAFFGQGTRLTVV.

V gene TRBV4-2 combines with J gene TRBJ1-5; 9 bases are shared with TRBD1. This CDR3 has 17 residues. CDR1 and CDR2 (germline): LGHNA, YNFKEQ. V shed 4 bases, J shed 2 bases, and the junction held 9 bases outside the gene matches. DNA of the CDR3: TGTGCCAGCAGCCTACGGACGGGACAGGGAGGCAATCAGCCCCAGCATTTT. Its protein product is CASSLRTGQGGNQPQHF.